The 9 T cell receptor beta chains listed next were all sequenced from one sample in a study of monozygotic twins with inflammatory bowel disease. TCRdb derives one entry per CDR3 protein from the 5' RACE reads, leaving out DNA. Here the sample table reports approximately 340,000 distinct CDR3 sequences. Sequenced sample: blood. Receptors were obtained from a human donor with ulcerative colitis or Crohn's disease, or a healthy co-twin of an affected twin (not recorded which).

This chain links TRBV27 with TRBJ1-2. The CDR3 contains 16 residues. The germline V gene encodes CDR1 MNHEY and CDR2 SMNVEV (reference sequence). CDR3 loop: CASSTTGRTENYGYTF.

The V gene is TRBV27, the J gene TRBJ2-1; TCRdb's D call, TRBD2, is unchecked because there is no DNA. CDR1 MNHEY and CDR2 SMNVEV come from the germline V gene (reference sequence). The CDR3 has 17 residues. The CDR3 loop reads CASSSEGRLGGSGEQFF.

CDR3 sequence: CSARTGRDQPQHF. The chain has TRBV20-1 and TRBJ1-5; the D call of TRBD1 rests on TCRdb alone, since no DNA is present to check it. This CDR3 is 13 amino acids long. Germline lookup yields CDR1 DFQATT and CDR2 SNEGSKA (reference sequence).

The chain joins TRBV4-1 to TRBJ2-2; TCRdb indicates TRBD1, and absent DNA this call remains unverified. This CDR3 has 17 residues. Germline lookup yields CDR1 MGHRA and CDR2 YSYEKL. CDR3 sequence: CASSQDDKVRGTGELFF.

The V call is TRBV12-3 or TRBV12-4, the J call TRBJ2-2; TCRdb's D call of TRBD1 is untestable without DNA. CDR3 length: 16 amino acids. The CDR3 is CASSSSGQGNTGELFF.

The rearrangement links TRBV12-3 or TRBV12-4 to TRBJ2-3. CDR3 size: 14 residues. CDR3 sequence reads: CASSWNLRTDTQYF.

The V gene is TRBV7-2, the J gene TRBJ1-1; checking the TCRdb D call of TRBD1 is not possible without DNA. CDR1 and CDR2 from the germline V gene are SGHTA and FQGNSA. This CDR3 contains 14 residues. The CDR3 protein is CASSSRTGNTEAFF.

V is TRBV27 and J is TRBJ2-4; the D call from TCRdb, TRBD1, cannot be confirmed without DNA. Germline V lookup: CDR1 MNHEY, CDR2 SMNVEV (reference sequence). The CDR3 is 20 amino acids. The CDR3 protein is CASSVRGARKGVAAKNIQYF.

This chain uses TRBV7-2 with TRBJ2-1; TCRdb proposes TRBD1, but this gene call is untestable without DNA. CDR3 length: 14 amino acids. Germline V CDR1 and CDR2: SGHTA, FQGNSA. The CDR3 here is CASSVSPGNNEQFF.